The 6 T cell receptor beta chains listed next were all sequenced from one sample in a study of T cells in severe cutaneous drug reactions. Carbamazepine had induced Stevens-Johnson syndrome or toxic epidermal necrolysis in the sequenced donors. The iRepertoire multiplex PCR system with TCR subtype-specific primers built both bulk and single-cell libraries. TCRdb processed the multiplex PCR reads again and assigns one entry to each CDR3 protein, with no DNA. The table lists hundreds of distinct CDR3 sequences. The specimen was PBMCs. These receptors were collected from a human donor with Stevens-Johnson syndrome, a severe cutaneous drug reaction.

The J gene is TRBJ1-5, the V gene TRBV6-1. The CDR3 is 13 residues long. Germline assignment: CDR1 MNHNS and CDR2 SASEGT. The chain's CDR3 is CASSKVGSRPQHF.

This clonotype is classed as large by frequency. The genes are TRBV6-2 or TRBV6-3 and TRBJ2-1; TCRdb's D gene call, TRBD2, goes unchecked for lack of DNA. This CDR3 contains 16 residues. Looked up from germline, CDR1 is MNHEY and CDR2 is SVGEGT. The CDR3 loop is CASSSLSGRAGDEQFF.

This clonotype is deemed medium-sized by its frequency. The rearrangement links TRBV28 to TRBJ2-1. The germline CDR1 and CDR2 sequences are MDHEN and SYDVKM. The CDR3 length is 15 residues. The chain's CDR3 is CASSFSDRSYNEQFF.

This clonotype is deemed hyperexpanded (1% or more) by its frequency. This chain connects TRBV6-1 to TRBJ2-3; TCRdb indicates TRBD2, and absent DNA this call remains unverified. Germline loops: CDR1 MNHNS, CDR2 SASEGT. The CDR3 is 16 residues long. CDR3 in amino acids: CASSHLAGASTDTQYF.

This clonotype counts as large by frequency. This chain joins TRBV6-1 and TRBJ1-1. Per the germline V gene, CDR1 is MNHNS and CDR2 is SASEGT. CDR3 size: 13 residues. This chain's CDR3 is CASSHREDTEAFF.

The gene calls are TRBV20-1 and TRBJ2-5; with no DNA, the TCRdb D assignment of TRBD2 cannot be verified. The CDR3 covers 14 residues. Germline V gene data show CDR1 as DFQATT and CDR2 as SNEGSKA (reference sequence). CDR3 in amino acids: CSARKGEGRETQYF.